These 19 T cell receptor beta chains share one sample of origin, sequenced in a study of blood T cell repertoires in COVID-19. Measured with immunoSEQ multiplex PCR; TCRdb has only the in-frame clones, and not every one. Among around 250,000 clones listed, 90% were seen once. The sample consisted of peripheral blood. These receptors all stem from an older woman with COVID-19, enrolled during active disease.

This clone was found a few times. The chain links TRBV3-1 (or the pseudogene TRBV3-2) to TRBJ2-2; 8 positions agree with TRBD1. CDR3 length: 15 residues. The V gene's germline CDR1 is LGHDT and CDR2 YNNKEL (reference sequence). J lost 5 bases, V lost 4 bases, and 6 bases had no gene match. This CDR3 is CASSRLTGETGELFF. As DNA, the CDR3 is TGTGCCAGCAGCCGACTGACAGGGGAGACCGGGGAGCTGTTTTTT.

The chain carries TRBV6-5 and TRBJ2-1; D may be TRBD1 (5 bases). Between the trimmed V and J ends, which lost 6 bases and 4 bases, there was a span of 7 bases. Germline V gene data show CDR1 as MNHEY and CDR2 as SVGAGI. This CDR3 comprises 12 residues. CDR3 residues: CASRRQYNEQFF. The CDR3 DNA reads as TGTGCCAGCAGGAGACAGTACAATGAGCAGTTCTTC.

The chain combines TRBV19 with TRBJ2-5, with 9 bases aligning to TRBD1. The CDR3 length is 16 residues. Unmatched junction bases numbered 9, after V lost 5 bases and J lost 2 bases. CDR1 LNHDA and CDR2 SQIVND come from the germline V gene (reference sequence). The CDR3 spells CASSSLQGAPQETQYF. The CDR3 bases are TGTGCCAGTAGTTCTCTACAGGGGGCCCCGCAAGAGACCCAGTACTTC.

The J gene is TRBJ1-1, the V gene TRBV5-1, with D unresolved. Trimming pared 4 bases from V and 2 bases from J, leaving 15 bases between. Germline V gene data show CDR1 as SGHRS and CDR2 as YFSETQ. The CDR3 consists of 15 residues. CDR3 sequence: CASSLGGVGNTEAFF. The CDR3 DNA is TGCGCCAGCAGCCTTGGCGGGGTGGGTAACACTGAAGCTTTCTTT.

The V call is TRBV12-5, the J call TRBJ1-5; 7 bases line up with TRBD1. The CDR3 loop spans 17 amino acids. Germline CDR1 and CDR2: LGHNT and FRNRAP. Trimming took 5 bases from V and 0 from J; bases not matched to a gene: 10. Here the CDR3 reads CASGATTGEYSNQPQHF. DNA for the CDR3: TGTGCTAGTGGTGCAACCACAGGGGAGTATAGCAATCAGCCCCAGCATTTT.

The chain couples TRBV7-9 to TRBJ1-1, with D possibly TRBD1 on 5 matching bases. V was trimmed by 7 bases and J by 5 bases, leaving 17 bases between them. The CDR3 has 14 residues. From germline, CDR1 is SEHNR and CDR2 FQNEAQ (reference sequence). Here the CDR3 DNA reads TGTGCCAGCAACTACCTTTCGGGGGAGACTGAAGCTTTCTTT. This gives the protein CASNYLSGETEAFF.

This clone was counted once. The chain carries TRBV7-9 and TRBJ1-2; possibly TRBD1 for D (5 bases). The CDR3 loop spans 14 amino acids. Germline assignment: CDR1 SEHNR and CDR2 FQNEAQ (reference sequence). V lost 6 bases and J lost 2, with 13 bases in between. CDR3 sequence reads: CASSFAGGNYGYTF. The DNA for the CDR3 is TGTGCCAGCAGTTTCGCGGGGGGAAACTATGGCTACACCTTC. Based on the CDR3 plus reference TRBV7-9 and TRBJ1-2, the full variable domain is DTGVSQNPRHKITKRGQNVTFRCDPISEHNRLYWYRQTLGQGPEFLTYFQNEAQLEKSRLLSDRFSAERPKGSFSTLEIQRTEQGDSAMYLCASSFAGGNYGYTFGSGTRLTVV.

In DNA, the CDR3 is TGTGCCAGCAGCGCGAGCAGGGGCCTGGGGGGCTACACCTTC. Translation: CASSASRGLGGYTF. The V gene is TRBV7-9, the J gene TRBJ1-2; a weak D match, TRBD1 (6 bases). V was pared by 5 bases and J by 8 bases, with 18 bases between. Germline CDR1 is SEHNR and CDR2 is FQNEAQ (reference sequence). This CDR3 spans 14 amino acids.

V and J are TRBV3-1 (or the pseudogene TRBV3-2) and TRBJ1-2, with 8 bases identical to TRBD1. Per the germline V gene, CDR1 is LGHDT and CDR2 is YNNKEL (reference sequence). The CDR3 totals 14 residues. V lost 2 bases to trimming and J lost 7 bases; unmatched junction nucleotides: 6. CDR3: CASSQPDRVAGYTF. The DNA for the CDR3 is TGTGCCAGCAGCCAACCGGACAGGGTAGCTGGCTACACCTTC.

As DNA, the CDR3 is TGTGCCAGTAGTATAGGGGACCTTCGGGGGGAGCAGTTCTTC. It specifies CASSIGDLRGEQFF. The rearrangement joins TRBV19 to TRBJ2-1, with D tentatively TRBD2 (6 bases). Trimming pared 1 base from V and 10 bases from J, leaving 14 bases between. The CDR3 totals 14 residues. Germline lookup yields CDR1 LNHDA and CDR2 SQIVND (reference sequence).

The CDR3 here is CASLGLGGNEQFF. The CDR3 nucleotides read TGTGCCAGTTTGGGACTAGGGGGCAATGAGCAGTTCTTC. V and J are TRBV19 and TRBJ2-1, with TRBD2 matching 8 bases. After removal of 8 bases from V and 6 bases from J, the junction contained 6 bases not matched to a gene. The CDR3 contains 13 residues. Germline-derived CDR1 and CDR2 are LNHDA and SQIVND (reference sequence). The whole variable domain, filled in from reference TRBV19 and TRBJ2-1, reads DGGITQSPKYLFRKEGQNVTLSCEQNLNHDAMYWYRQDPGQGLRLIYYSQIVNDFQKGDIAEGYSVSREKKESFPLTVTSAQKNPTAFYLCASLGLGGNEQFFGPGTRLTVL.

The chain combines TRBV7-6 with TRBJ1-1, with 9 bases identical to TRBD1. Losses at the gene ends were 5 bases for V and 4 bases for J; bases not matched to a gene: 11. The CDR3 totals 16 residues. The V gene's germline CDR1 is SGHVS and CDR2 FNYEAQ. The DNA of the CDR3 is TGTGCCAGCAGCCCCGGGACAGGGTACGGGGGCACTGAAGCTTTCTTT. Translation: CASSPGTGYGGTEAFF.

The J gene is TRBJ2-3, the V gene TRBV6-5, with 9 bases identical to TRBD1. The CDR3 runs 15 residues. Germline CDR1 and CDR2: MNHEY and SVGAGI. The V gene end was trimmed by 7 bases and the J gene end by 2 bases; junction bases not matched to a gene: 7. The CDR3 is CASTVDRGFTDTQYF. CDR3 DNA sequence: TGTGCCAGCACAGTGGACAGGGGATTCACAGATACGCAGTATTTT.

V gene TRBV7-8 combines with J gene TRBJ1-5; 8 nucleotides line up with TRBD1. This CDR3 contains 17 residues. CDR1 and CDR2 from the germline V gene are SGHVS and FQNEAQ. Trimming cost V 4 bases and J 7 bases; bases outside gene matches: 15. The CDR3 reads CASSSRRTGIESQPQHF. The CDR3 DNA sequence: TGTGCCAGCAGCTCCCGAAGGACAGGGATAGAATCGCAGCCCCAGCATTTT.

The chain carries TRBV5-1 and TRBJ1-5; the D is unclear. Germline CDR1 reads SGHRS; CDR2 reads YFSETQ. This CDR3 contains 16 residues. Deletions cut 4 bases from V and 2 bases from J, with 16 bases between. The CDR3 spells CASSHTPTDGNQPQHF. CDR3 bases: TGCGCCAGCAGCCATACCCCCACAGACGGCAATCAGCCCCAGCATTTT.

The chain links TRBV10-2 to TRBJ1-4; no clear D gene. Germline values: CDR1 WSHSY, CDR2 SAAADI. V shed 7 bases and J shed 1 base, with 10 bases lying between them. This CDR3 has 14 amino acids. Here the CDR3 reads CASKDSGTNEKLFF. The CDR3 coding sequence is TGCGCCAGCAAGGACTCGGGAACTAATGAAAAACTGTTTTTT.

The genes are TRBV7-9 and TRBJ2-5; 8 positions agree with TRBD1. The CDR3 sequence is 14 residues long. V lost 3 bases to trimming and J lost 6 bases; unmatched junction nucleotides: 6. Germline CDR1 reads SEHNR; CDR2 reads FQNEAQ (reference sequence). CDR3 in amino acids: CASSLGQAGQTQYF. For the CDR3, the DNA is TGTGCCAGCAGCTTGGGACAGGCCGGGCAGACCCAGTACTTC.

The CDR3, as DNA: TGTGCCAGCAGCCGTCCGGGATCTGGCCTGTACGAGCAGTACTTC. Translation gives CASSRPGSGLYEQYF. The chain uses TRBV3-1 (or the pseudogene TRBV3-2) and TRBJ2-7, with D possibly matching TRBD2 (5 bases). Germline loops: CDR1 LGHDT, CDR2 YNNKEL (reference sequence). This CDR3 comprises 15 residues. Trimming took 4 bases from V and 4 from J, leaving 17 bases between them.

V is TRBV10-3 and J is TRBJ2-5, with TRBD2 as a possible D gene (7 bases). This CDR3 has 15 amino acids. Germline V gene lookup returns CDR1 ENHRY and CDR2 SYGVKD. Trimming stripped 6 bases from V and 2 bases from J, with 16 bases between. The CDR3 DNA reads as TGTGCCATCAGCGACGGGGGGCGGGGGCAAGAGACCCAGTACTTC. Its translation: CAISDGGRGQETQYF.